This T cell receptor beta chain was observed in a study of blood T cells in healthy people across ages. The CDR3 totals 12 residues. Germline V gives CDR1 LGHDT, CDR2 YNNKEL (reference sequence). V dropped 6 bases and J dropped 0 bases, with 5 bases sitting between them. Combining a sample-barcoded 5' primer with a J-beta primer mix, a second PCR ran for roughly 6 to 11 cycles. TCRdb used MiXCR to reprocess the 5' RACE reads, holding one entry per CDR3 protein. The data hold approximately 900,000 distinct CDR3 sequences, with around 49% observed a single time. V and J are TRBV3-1 and TRBJ1-2; no clear D gene. This sequence originates from a young man in good health. Sample: blood. As DNA, the CDR3 is TGTGCCAGCAGAAGTCCTAACTATGGCTACACCTTC. This gives the protein CASRSPNYGYTF.